The subject of this entry is one T cell receptor (beta chain). TCRdb's copy holds only in-frame clones and misses some; the assay was immunoSEQ multiplex PCR. The sample yields tens of thousands of clones, about 80% seen once. This record belongs to a study of T cell responses to AZD1222 COVID-19 vaccine. The V gene end was trimmed by 2 bases and the J gene end by 4 bases; junction bases not matched to a gene: 5. Germline V gives CDR1 WNHNN, CDR2 SYGVQD (reference sequence). The CDR3 runs 15 residues. V usage is TRBV10-1 and J usage is TRBJ2-3, with 8 nucleotides matching TRBD2. Sequencing used peripheral blood, obtained 28 days after the second AZD1222 dose. The sequence was collected from an adult who received the AZD1222 COVID-19 vaccine. The CDR3 here is CASSEARGAADTQYF. In DNA form, the CDR3 reads TGCGCCAGCAGTGAGGCGCGGGGGGCGGCAGATACGCAGTATTTT.